These 9 T cell receptor beta chains were sequenced from one sample in a study of identical twins. TCRdb ran MiXCR on the 5' RACE reads and lists one entry per CDR3 protein. The sample carries 420,000 or so distinct CDR3 sequences, approximately 18% recorded once. Material: naive T cells sorted from blood. The source of these receptors is a man aged 50 to 59 in good health.

This clonotype was recorded at least ten times. The chain joins TRBV5-5 to TRBJ2-1, with 7 bases matching TRBD1. The germline CDR1 and CDR2 sequences are SGHKS and YYEKEE (reference sequence). The CDR3 covers 15 residues. The V segment lost 2 bases and the J segment 4 bases; nucleotides outside the gene matches: 6. The CDR3 region is CASSLIQGIYNEQFF. The CDR3, as DNA: TGTGCCAGCAGCTTAATACAGGGGATTTACAATGAGCAGTTCTTC.

The chain couples TRBV9 to TRBJ1-6; D not certain. The V end was cut by 4 bases, the J end by 8 bases, with 13 bases between. Germline V gives CDR1 SGDLS, CDR2 YYNGEE. The CDR3 contains 14 residues. Here the CDR3 DNA reads TGTGCCAGCAGCCTAACCATGAGGGATTCACCCCTCCACTTT. As protein: CASSLTMRDSPLHF.

The chain uses TRBV7-9 and TRBJ1-2; no clear D gene. The ends were cut back, 5 bases at V and 3 bases at J, with 7 bases in the middle. Germline V gene sequence: CDR1 SEHNR, CDR2 FQNEAQ (reference sequence). The length of the CDR3 is 12 residues. The CDR3 nucleotides read TGTGCCAGCAGCCCACCGTACTATGGCTACACCTTC. It specifies CASSPPYYGYTF. The whole variable domain, filled in from reference TRBV7-9 and TRBJ1-2, reads DTGVSQNPRHKITKRGQNVTFRCDPISEHNRLYWYRQTLGQGPEFLTYFQNEAQLEKSRLLSDRFSAERPKGSFSTLEIQRTEQGDSAMYLCASSPPYYGYTFGSGTRLTVV.

This clonotype was seen more than once but under ten times. The V gene is TRBV29-1, the J gene TRBJ2-1, with D possibly matching TRBD2 (5 bases). V was shortened by 4 bases and J by 2 bases, with 9 bases between the two germline ends. Germline CDR1 SQVTM, CDR2 ANQGSEA. The CDR3 is 13 residues long. The DNA for the CDR3 is TGCAGCGTTGGCGGGTCCGCCTACAATGAGCAGTTCTTC. Its translation is CSVGGSAYNEQFF.

This clonotype was seen repeatedly, ten times or more. V and J are TRBV24-1 and TRBJ2-1; 9 bases line up with TRBD2. Trimming at V came to 4 bases and at J to 7 bases, leaving 10 bases not matched to a gene. CDR1 is KGHDR and CDR2 is SFDVKD in the germline V gene. The CDR3 sequence is 16 residues long. CDR3 nucleotide sequence: TGTGCCACCAGTGAACTTAGCGGGGGCTCCAGGAATGAGCAGTTCTTC. The encoded protein is CATSELSGGSRNEQFF.

This clonotype showed up just a few times. This chain connects TRBV20-1 to TRBJ2-5, with 8 bases aligning to TRBD1. This CDR3 has 14 residues. Trimming removed 4 bases from V and 5 bases from J; junction bases left unmatched: 9. Per the germline V gene, CDR1 is DFQATT and CDR2 is SNEGSKA (reference sequence). The CDR3: CSAIGQGFLETQYF. The DNA of the CDR3 is TGCAGTGCTATTGGACAGGGATTTCTGGAGACCCAGTACTTC.

This clonotype has a handful of counts. V gene TRBV29-1 combines with J gene TRBJ1-5; D gene unclear. V was clipped by 4 bases and J by 3 bases, with 10 bases between them. CDR3 length: 13 residues. Germline lookup yields CDR1 SQVTM and CDR2 ANQGSEA. This CDR3 is CSVGPGINQPQHF. CDR3 DNA sequence: TGCAGCGTTGGACCGGGGATCAATCAGCCCCAGCATTTT.

The chain links TRBV5-4 to TRBJ1-2; 8 nucleotides match TRBD1. Germline V gene sequence: CDR1 SGHNT, CDR2 YYREEE (reference sequence). The CDR3 contains 16 residues. After removal of 3 bases from V and 1 base from J, the junction contained 8 bases not matched to a gene. The CDR3 DNA reads TGTGCCAGCAGCTCGCCCGGACAGGGAAGTAACTATGGCTACACCTTC. Translating it yields CASSSPGQGSNYGYTF.

V usage is TRBV7-6 and J usage is TRBJ2-7, with 10 bases that match TRBD1. In germline, CDR1 is SGHVS, CDR2 FNYEAQ. The CDR3 sequence is 14 residues long. V dropped 5 bases and J dropped 7; count of bases not matched to a gene: 8. CDR3 nucleotide sequence: TGTGCCAGCAGCACCGGGACAGGGGCTGGGGAGCAGTACTTC. This translates into CASSTGTGAGEQYF.